These T cell receptor beta chains were read from a single sample in a study of shared clonotypes between healthy human individuals. Sequenced by immunoSEQ multiplex PCR; TCRdb stores in-frame clones only, minus some. The sample has over a million clones, under 99% seen once. Sequencing was done on a sample of naive CD4+ T cells sorted from blood. The receptors were sampled from a man aged 25-45 years in good health. CDR3s include the opening cysteine and the closing phenylalanine or tryptophan. Each record gives: CDR3 DNA, CDR3 protein, V gene, clone size, D gene, J gene. A D gene is named only where the DNA matches it firmly. A row's size may be missing; if present it is once, few, many or a size class.

cdr3_nt: TGTGCCAGCAGTGAAGGTGTCTCTGGAAACACCATATATTTT; cdr3_aa: CASSEGVSGNTIYF; v_call: TRBV6-1; clone_size: NA; d_call: NA; j_call: TRBJ1-3
cdr3_nt: TGCGCCAGCAGTTTGGCCGGGACAGGGGGCGAGCTTAACTATGGCTACACCTTC; cdr3_aa: CASSLAGTGGELNYGYTF; v_call: TRBV5-1; clone_size: NA; d_call: TRBD1; j_call: TRBJ1-2
cdr3_nt: TGCAGTGCTTACCCGAACACTGAAGCTTTCTTT; cdr3_aa: CSAYPNTEAFF; v_call: TRBV20-1; clone_size: NA; d_call: NA; j_call: TRBJ1-1
cdr3_nt: TGTGCCAGCCTTCCGGCCCACCAGGGGACCCAGTACTTC; cdr3_aa: CASLPAHQGTQYF; v_call: TRBV28; clone_size: NA; d_call: NA; j_call: TRBJ2-5
cdr3_nt: TGTGCCAGCAGTTCCGCGGGTCAGGACACCGGGGAGCTGTTTTTT; cdr3_aa: CASSSAGQDTGELFF; v_call: TRBV7-9; clone_size: NA; d_call: NA; j_call: TRBJ2-2
cdr3_nt: TGTGCCAGCACCCCTGCTGAGGGGCGGCCCCTTAGCGGCTACACCTTC; cdr3_aa: CASTPAEGRPLSGYTF; v_call: TRBV28; clone_size: NA; d_call: NA; j_call: TRBJ1-2
cdr3_nt: TGCGCCAGCAGTGAATTAGACCTGTACAATGAGCAGTTCTTC; cdr3_aa: CASSELDLYNEQFF; v_call: TRBV10-2; clone_size: NA; d_call: NA; j_call: TRBJ2-1
cdr3_nt: TGTGCCAGCAGCCCCCCCTTTCAGGCAGATACGCAGTATTTT; cdr3_aa: CASSPPFQADTQYF; v_call: TRBV13; clone_size: NA; d_call: NA; j_call: TRBJ2-3
cdr3_nt: TGTGCCAGCATTCAGGACAGGGGGCGGAACACCATATATTTT; cdr3_aa: CASIQDRGRNTIYF; v_call: TRBV6-1; clone_size: NA; d_call: TRBD1; j_call: TRBJ1-3
cdr3_nt: TGCGCCAGCACCTTGACCGGGACTACCACCTACAATGAGCAGTTCTTC; cdr3_aa: CASTLTGTTTYNEQFF; v_call: TRBV5-1; clone_size: NA; d_call: TRBD2; j_call: TRBJ2-1
cdr3_nt: TGTGCCAGCAGTTCCCATGAAACAGGGGGAGAGACCCAGTACTTC; cdr3_aa: CASSSHETGGETQYF; v_call: TRBV28; clone_size: NA; d_call: TRBD1; j_call: TRBJ2-5
cdr3_nt: TGTGCCAGCAGCGTACATCAGAACACCGGGGAGCTGTTTTTT; cdr3_aa: CASSVHQNTGELFF; v_call: TRBV9; clone_size: NA; d_call: NA; j_call: TRBJ2-2
cdr3_nt: TGTGCCACCAGCGGACAGGGGAGCGGTGAGCAGTTCTTC; cdr3_aa: CATSGQGSGEQFF; v_call: TRBV15; clone_size: NA; d_call: TRBD1; j_call: TRBJ2-1
cdr3_nt: TGTGCCATCAGTGTACCAGGGGGTCCTTCCTACGAGCAGTACTTC; cdr3_aa: CAISVPGGPSYEQYF; v_call: TRBV10-3; clone_size: NA; d_call: TRBD1; j_call: TRBJ2-7
cdr3_nt: TGTGCCAGCAGCTCCAGGACAGGGGGCTTAGAGACCCAGTACTTC; cdr3_aa: CASSSRTGGLETQYF; v_call: TRBV5-5; clone_size: NA; d_call: TRBD1; j_call: TRBJ2-5
cdr3_nt: TGTGCCAGCAGCCCGGGACAGGGCTGGGAGCAGTACTTC; cdr3_aa: CASSPGQGWEQYF; v_call: TRBV6-5; clone_size: NA; d_call: TRBD1; j_call: TRBJ2-7
cdr3_nt: TGTGCCAGCAGCTTAGGTCAGAATCAGCCCCAGCATTTT; cdr3_aa: CASSLGQNQPQHF; v_call: TRBV11-2; clone_size: once; d_call: NA; j_call: TRBJ1-5
cdr3_nt: TGCGCCAGCAGCCCCCGCGGGAGCACAGATACGCAGTATTTT; cdr3_aa: CASSPRGSTDTQYF; v_call: TRBV5-1; clone_size: NA; d_call: NA; j_call: TRBJ2-3
cdr3_nt: TGTGCCAGCAGGGAGATTGGCAGGGCAACCTACAATGAGCAGTTCTTC; cdr3_aa: CASREIGRATYNEQFF; v_call: TRBV27; clone_size: NA; d_call: NA; j_call: TRBJ2-1
cdr3_nt: TGTGCCAGCTCACAGGAGCAGGGACCCTACGAGCAGTACTTC; cdr3_aa: CASSQEQGPYEQYF; v_call: TRBV18; clone_size: NA; d_call: NA; j_call: TRBJ2-7
cdr3_nt: TGCGCCAGCAGGTCCGGGCTAGACACCGGGGAGCTGTTTTTT; cdr3_aa: CASRSGLDTGELFF; v_call: TRBV5-1; clone_size: NA; d_call: NA; j_call: TRBJ2-2
cdr3_nt: TGCGCCAGCAGCCCTCGGACTAGCGGGGAGAGCAATGAGCAGTTCTTC; cdr3_aa: CASSPRTSGESNEQFF; v_call: TRBV5-1; clone_size: NA; d_call: TRBD2; j_call: TRBJ2-1
cdr3_nt: TGCAGCGGATCAACTAACTATGGCTACACCTTC; cdr3_aa: CSGSTNYGYTF; v_call: TRBV29-1; clone_size: once; d_call: NA; j_call: TRBJ1-2
cdr3_nt: TGTGCCAGCCAACTTTTTCTGACTCCTAACTACGAGCAGTACTTC; cdr3_aa: CASQLFLTPNYEQYF; v_call: TRBV6-6; clone_size: NA; d_call: NA; j_call: TRBJ2-7
cdr3_nt: TGTGCCAGCTCACCTCTAATGGACAGGGGGCTGGGAGGGGCCAACGTCCTGACTTTC; cdr3_aa: CASSPLMDRGLGGANVLTF; v_call: TRBV18; clone_size: NA; d_call: TRBD1; j_call: TRBJ2-6
cdr3_nt: TGCGCCAGCAGCCAAGATGGAGACCTGAGAGGGGAGACCCAGTACTTC; cdr3_aa: CASSQDGDLRGETQYF; v_call: TRBV4-1; clone_size: NA; d_call: NA; j_call: TRBJ2-5
cdr3_nt: TGTGCCTGGAGTGTGGGGCGAGGGGACAATCAGCCCCAGCATTTT; cdr3_aa: CAWSVGRGDNQPQHF; v_call: TRBV30; clone_size: NA; d_call: NA; j_call: TRBJ1-5
cdr3_nt: TGTGCAAGTCGCTTAGGTGACAGTTACGACACTGAAGCTTTCTTT; cdr3_aa: CASRLGDSYDTEAFF; v_call: TRBV12-2; clone_size: NA; d_call: NA; j_call: TRBJ1-1
cdr3_nt: TGCGCCAGCAGCTTGGAGGCGGGACAGGGGGATGGCTACACCTTC; cdr3_aa: CASSLEAGQGDGYTF; v_call: TRBV5-1; clone_size: NA; d_call: TRBD1; j_call: TRBJ1-2
cdr3_nt: TGCGCCAGCAGCTCCGGGACTATGAACACCGGGGAGCTGTTTTTT; cdr3_aa: CASSSGTMNTGELFF; v_call: TRBV5-1; clone_size: NA; d_call: TRBD2; j_call: TRBJ2-2
cdr3_nt: TGTGCCAGCAGGGACACATTTACTGGGGCCAACGTCCTGACTTTC; cdr3_aa: CASRDTFTGANVLTF; v_call: TRBV6-1; clone_size: once; d_call: NA; j_call: TRBJ2-6
cdr3_nt: TGTGCCAGCCGATCAAAAGGACAGAGCACAGATACGCAGTATTTT; cdr3_aa: CASRSKGQSTDTQYF; v_call: TRBV28; clone_size: NA; d_call: NA; j_call: TRBJ2-3
cdr3_nt: TGTGCCAGTAGTTTCCGGGTCACAGATACGCAGTATTTT; cdr3_aa: CASSFRVTDTQYF; v_call: TRBV19; clone_size: NA; d_call: NA; j_call: TRBJ2-3
cdr3_nt: TGTGCCAGCAGCATACCGGTAGTGACTAGCGGGTTTCAAGAGACCCAGTACTTC; cdr3_aa: CASSIPVVTSGFQETQYF; v_call: TRBV7-2; clone_size: NA; d_call: TRBD2; j_call: TRBJ2-5
cdr3_nt: TGTGCCAGCAGTTGGAGGGGAGTTAAGGTTTACAATGAGCAGTTCTTC; cdr3_aa: CASSWRGVKVYNEQFF; v_call: TRBV28; clone_size: NA; d_call: NA; j_call: TRBJ2-1
cdr3_nt: TGTGCCAGCAGCGTAGCCGCTGGGACGGGGGGCGGCTACACCTTC; cdr3_aa: CASSVAAGTGGGYTF; v_call: TRBV9; clone_size: NA; d_call: NA; j_call: TRBJ1-2
cdr3_nt: TGTGCCAGCTCCGCCGGGAGGCGCCTAGGGGTCGGCGAGCAGTACTTC; cdr3_aa: CASSAGRRLGVGEQYF; v_call: TRBV18; clone_size: NA; d_call: TRBD2; j_call: TRBJ2-7
cdr3_nt: TGCGCCAGCAGCCCTGGGGCGGGAGGGCCGATTAATGAGCAGTTCTTC; cdr3_aa: CASSPGAGGPINEQFF; v_call: TRBV5-1; clone_size: NA; d_call: TRBD2; j_call: TRBJ2-1
cdr3_nt: TGTGCCAGCAGCCCGCGCGTCCGGGACACCCAAGAGACCCAGTACTTC; cdr3_aa: CASSPRVRDTQETQYF; v_call: TRBV9; clone_size: NA; d_call: NA; j_call: TRBJ2-5
cdr3_nt: TGTGCCAGCAGTTTACGGGGCACGACAGCCCAAGAGACCCAGTACTTC; cdr3_aa: CASSLRGTTAQETQYF; v_call: TRBV27; clone_size: once; d_call: NA; j_call: TRBJ2-5
cdr3_nt: TGTGCCAGCAGTAGGTCAGCGAGGAACACCGGGGAGCTGTTTTTT; cdr3_aa: CASSRSARNTGELFF; v_call: TRBV11-1; clone_size: NA; d_call: NA; j_call: TRBJ2-2
cdr3_nt: TGTGCCAGTAGTATTGGGACGGTGGAGACCCAGTACTTC; cdr3_aa: CASSIGTVETQYF; v_call: TRBV19; clone_size: NA; d_call: NA; j_call: TRBJ2-5
cdr3_nt: TGTGCCAGCAGACCCCTCGGGGGGCTGAACACCGGGGAGCTGTTTTTT; cdr3_aa: CASRPLGGLNTGELFF; v_call: TRBV27; clone_size: NA; d_call: NA; j_call: TRBJ2-2
cdr3_nt: TGTGCCAGCAGTCCTAGCGGGAGGGGGGAGACCCAGTACTTC; cdr3_aa: CASSPSGRGETQYF; v_call: TRBV6-6; clone_size: NA; d_call: TRBD2; j_call: TRBJ2-5
cdr3_nt: TGTGCCAGCTCACCACCAATTTTGGCAGGCAGCTCCTACGAGCAGTACTTC; cdr3_aa: CASSPPILAGSSYEQYF; v_call: TRBV18; clone_size: few; d_call: NA; j_call: TRBJ2-7
cdr3_nt: TGTGCCAGCAGCTTCCAGGCAGATACGCAGTATTTT; cdr3_aa: CASSFQADTQYF; v_call: TRBV7-2; clone_size: NA; d_call: NA; j_call: TRBJ2-3
cdr3_nt: TGTGCCAGCAGTTTGAACAGGGCCCCGAACACCGGGGAGCTGTTTTTT; cdr3_aa: CASSLNRAPNTGELFF; v_call: TRBV28; clone_size: NA; d_call: NA; j_call: TRBJ2-2
cdr3_nt: TGCAGCGTTGCAGGGGGCTCCTACGAGCAGTACTTC; cdr3_aa: CSVAGGSYEQYF; v_call: TRBV29-1; clone_size: NA; d_call: TRBD1; j_call: TRBJ2-7